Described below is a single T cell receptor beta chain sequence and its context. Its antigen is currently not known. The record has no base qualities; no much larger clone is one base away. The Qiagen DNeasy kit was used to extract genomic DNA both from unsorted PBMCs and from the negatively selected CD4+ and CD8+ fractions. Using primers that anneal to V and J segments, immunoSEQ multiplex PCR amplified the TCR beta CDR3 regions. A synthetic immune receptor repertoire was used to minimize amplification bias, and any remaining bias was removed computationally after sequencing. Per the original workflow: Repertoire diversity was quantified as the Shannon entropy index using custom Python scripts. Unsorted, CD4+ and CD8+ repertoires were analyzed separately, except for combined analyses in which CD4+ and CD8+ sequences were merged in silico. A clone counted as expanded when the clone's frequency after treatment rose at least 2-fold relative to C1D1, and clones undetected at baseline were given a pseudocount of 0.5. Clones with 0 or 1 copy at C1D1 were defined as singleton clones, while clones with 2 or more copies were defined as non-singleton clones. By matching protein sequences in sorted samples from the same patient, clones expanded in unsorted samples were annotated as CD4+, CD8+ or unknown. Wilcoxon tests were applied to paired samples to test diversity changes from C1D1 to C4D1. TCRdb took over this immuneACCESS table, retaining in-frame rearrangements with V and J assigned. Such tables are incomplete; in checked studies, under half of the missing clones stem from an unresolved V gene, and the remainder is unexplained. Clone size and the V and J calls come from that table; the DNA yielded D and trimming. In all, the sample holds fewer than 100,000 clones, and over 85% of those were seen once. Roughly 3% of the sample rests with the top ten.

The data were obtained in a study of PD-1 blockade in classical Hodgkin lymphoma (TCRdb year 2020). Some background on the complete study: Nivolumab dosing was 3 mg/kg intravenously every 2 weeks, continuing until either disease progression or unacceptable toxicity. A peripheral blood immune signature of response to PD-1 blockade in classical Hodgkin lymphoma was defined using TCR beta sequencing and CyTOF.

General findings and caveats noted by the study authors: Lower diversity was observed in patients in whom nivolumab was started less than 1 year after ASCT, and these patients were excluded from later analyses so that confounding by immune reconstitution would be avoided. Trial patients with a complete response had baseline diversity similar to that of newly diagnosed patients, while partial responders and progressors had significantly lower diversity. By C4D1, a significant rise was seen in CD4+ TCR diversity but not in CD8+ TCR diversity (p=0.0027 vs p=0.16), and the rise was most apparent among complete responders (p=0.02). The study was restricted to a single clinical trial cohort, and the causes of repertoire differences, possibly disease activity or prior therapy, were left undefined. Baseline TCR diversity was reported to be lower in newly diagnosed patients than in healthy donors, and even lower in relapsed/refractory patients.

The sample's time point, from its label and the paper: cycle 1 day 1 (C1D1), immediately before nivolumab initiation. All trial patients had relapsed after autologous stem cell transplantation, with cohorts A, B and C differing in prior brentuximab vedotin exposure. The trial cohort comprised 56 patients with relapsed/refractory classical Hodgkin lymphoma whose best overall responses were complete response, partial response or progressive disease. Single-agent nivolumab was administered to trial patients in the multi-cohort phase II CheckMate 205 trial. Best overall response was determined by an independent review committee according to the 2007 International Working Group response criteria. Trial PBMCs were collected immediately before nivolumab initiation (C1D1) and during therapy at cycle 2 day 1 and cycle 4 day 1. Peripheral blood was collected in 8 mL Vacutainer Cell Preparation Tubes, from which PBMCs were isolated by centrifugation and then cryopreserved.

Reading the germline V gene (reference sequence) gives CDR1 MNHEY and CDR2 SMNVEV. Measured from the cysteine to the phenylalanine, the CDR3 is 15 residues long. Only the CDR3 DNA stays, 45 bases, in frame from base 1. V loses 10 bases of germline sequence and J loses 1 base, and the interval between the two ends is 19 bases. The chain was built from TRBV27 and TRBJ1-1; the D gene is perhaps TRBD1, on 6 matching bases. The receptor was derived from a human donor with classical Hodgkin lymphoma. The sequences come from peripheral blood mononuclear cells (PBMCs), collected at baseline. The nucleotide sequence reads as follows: TGTGCCACCTCCGTTCTGGGCAGGGGGAACACTGAAGCTTTCTTT. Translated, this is CATSVLGRGNTEAFF.